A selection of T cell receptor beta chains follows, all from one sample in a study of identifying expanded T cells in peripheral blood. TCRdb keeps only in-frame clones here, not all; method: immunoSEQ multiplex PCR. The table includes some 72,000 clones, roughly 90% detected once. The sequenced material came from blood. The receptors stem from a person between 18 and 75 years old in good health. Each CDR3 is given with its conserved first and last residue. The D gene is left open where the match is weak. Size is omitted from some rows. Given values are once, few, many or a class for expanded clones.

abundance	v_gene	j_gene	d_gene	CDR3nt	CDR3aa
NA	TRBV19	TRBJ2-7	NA	TGTGCCAGTAGTCCCCCCGGGACAAGGGCCTCCTACGAGCAGTACTTC	CASSPPGTRASYEQYF
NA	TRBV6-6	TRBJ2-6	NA	TGTGCCAGCACGCTAACTGGGGCCAACGTCCTGACTTTC	CASTLTGANVLTF
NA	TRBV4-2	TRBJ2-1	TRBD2	TGTGCCAGCAGCCAAGATAGGACTAGCGGGAGAGGCGATGAGCAGTTCTTC	CASSQDRTSGRGDEQFF
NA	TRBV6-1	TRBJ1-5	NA	TGTGCCAGCAGTGAAATAGGGCGTAGCAATCAGCCCCAGCATTTT	CASSEIGRSNQPQHF
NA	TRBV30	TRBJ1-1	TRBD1	TGTGCCTGGAGTGTACTACAGGGGAGGACTGAAGCTTTCTTT	CAWSVLQGRTEAFF
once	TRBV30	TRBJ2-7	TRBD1	TGTGCCTGGACCTCCGGGACAGGGACGTACGAGCAGTACTTC	CAWTSGTGTYEQYF
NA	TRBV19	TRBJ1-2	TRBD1	TGTGCCAGTGCCCCTACAGGGGAGGTCTATGGCTACACCTTC	CASAPTGEVYGYTF
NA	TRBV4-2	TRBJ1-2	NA	TGTGCCAGCAGCCCCCTCTACAGGGATGATTATGGCTACACCTTC	CASSPLYRDDYGYTF
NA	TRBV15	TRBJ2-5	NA	TGTGCCACCAGCCCCCACGCGTGGCGGAACCAAGAGACCCAGTACTTC	CATSPHAWRNQETQYF
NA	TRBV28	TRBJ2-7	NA	TGTGCCAGCAGTAGCCAGGGCCCCTACGAGCAGTACTTC	CASSSQGPYEQYF
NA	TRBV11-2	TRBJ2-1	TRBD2	TGTGCCAGCAGCTTAGTGCTAGCGGGGGGCCCTCTCGACAATGAGCAGTTCTTC	CASSLVLAGGPLDNEQFF
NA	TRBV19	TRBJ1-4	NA	TGTGCCAGTAGTGCCGGGGGTGCAACTAATGAAAAACTGTTTTTT	CASSAGGATNEKLFF
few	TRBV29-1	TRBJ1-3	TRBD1	TGCAGCGTTGCCCGGGACAGGGCTGGAAACACCATATATTTT	CSVARDRAGNTIYF
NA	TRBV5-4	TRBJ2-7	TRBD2	TGTGCCAGCAAACCCACGGGGGGCTCCTACGAGCAGTACTTC	CASKPTGGSYEQYF
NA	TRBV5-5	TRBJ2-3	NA	TGTGCCAGCAGCACTCTTCCGTCGGATACGCAGTATTTT	CASSTLPSDTQYF
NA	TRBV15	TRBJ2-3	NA	TGTGCCACCGCCCCGGGCGGCCCTAGCACAGATACGCAGTATTTT	CATAPGGPSTDTQYF
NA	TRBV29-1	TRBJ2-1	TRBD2	TGCAGCGTTGACGGTACTAGCGGGGGGGAAAACTACAATGAGCAGTTCTTC	CSVDGTSGGENYNEQFF
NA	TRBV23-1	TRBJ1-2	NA	TGCGCCAGCAGTCAATGTCCCGGACTCGGGAAGTTGTACTATGGCTACACCTTC	CASSQCPGLGKLYYGYTF
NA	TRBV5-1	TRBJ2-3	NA	TGCGCCAGCAGCTTGGATCGGGGACCGGATACGCAGTATTTT	CASSLDRGPDTQYF
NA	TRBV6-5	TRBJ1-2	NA	TGTGCCAGCAGTTACTCGACGTCACTGGGCGGCTACACCTTC	CASSYSTSLGGYTF
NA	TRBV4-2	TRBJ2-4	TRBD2	TGTGCCAGCAGCCAAGAGGGTTCCGGGGGGGAGCCAGGCAAAAACATTCAGTACTTC	CASSQEGSGGEPGKNIQYF
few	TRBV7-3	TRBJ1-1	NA	TGTGCCAGCAGCGCCGTCAGGAACACTGAAGCTTTCTTT	CASSAVRNTEAFF
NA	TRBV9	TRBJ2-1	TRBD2	TGTGCCAGCAATCGCGGGGGGCTCTCCTACAATGAGCAGTTCTTC	CASNRGGLSYNEQFF
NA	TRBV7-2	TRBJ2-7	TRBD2	TGTGCCAGCAGCTTAGGGGTGGGTGGCGGGAGCGGAAACGAGCAGTACTTC	CASSLGVGGGSGNEQYF
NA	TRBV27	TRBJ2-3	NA	TGTGCCAGCAGTTTATGGAGAGGGGGGGCAGATACGCAGTATTTT	CASSLWRGGADTQYF
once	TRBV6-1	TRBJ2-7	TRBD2	TGTGCCAGCAGTTCCCTAGCGGGGTACGAGCAGTACTTC	CASSSLAGYEQYF
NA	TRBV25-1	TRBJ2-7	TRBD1	TGTGCCAGCAGTGGGGACAGGGGAACCTACGAGCAGTACTTC	CASSGDRGTYEQYF
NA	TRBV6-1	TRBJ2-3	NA	TGTGCCAGCAGTGATGTACGAGTCGGCACAGATACGCAGTATTTT	CASSDVRVGTDTQYF
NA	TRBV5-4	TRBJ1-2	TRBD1	TGTGCCAGCAGCAGTGGGGGGACAGGGCACACTCAGGGCTACACCTTC	CASSSGGTGHTQGYTF
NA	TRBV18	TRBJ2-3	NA	TGTGCCAGCTCACCACGAGTCGAAAACACAGATACGCAGTATTTT	CASSPRVENTDTQYF
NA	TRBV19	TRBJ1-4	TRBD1	TGTGCCGCAGGAGGGACAGGCCCGAACGTTAATGAAAAACTGTTTTTT	CAAGGTGPNVNEKLFF
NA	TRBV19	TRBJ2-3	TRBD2	TGTGCCAGTAGTCCGGGACTAGCGGGAGGCGATACGCAGTATTTT	CASSPGLAGGDTQYF
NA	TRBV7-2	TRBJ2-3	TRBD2	TGTGCCAGCAGCTCCGTGGGACTAGCAACAGATACGCAGTATTTT	CASSSVGLATDTQYF
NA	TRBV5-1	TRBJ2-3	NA	TGCGCCAGCAGTCTGGGGACCACAGATACGCAGTATTTT	CASSLGTTDTQYF
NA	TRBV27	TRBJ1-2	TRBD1	TGTGCCAGCAGGTTCACCAGACAGGGTTTTGGCTACACCTTC	CASRFTRQGFGYTF
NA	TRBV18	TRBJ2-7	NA	TGTGCCAGCTCACCTCTTACAGGGAACGAGCAGTACTTC	CASSPLTGNEQYF
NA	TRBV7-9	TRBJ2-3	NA	TGTGCCAGCAGCGGAGGAGGAGATACGCAGTATTTT	CASSGGGDTQYF
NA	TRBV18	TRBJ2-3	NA	TGTGCCAGCTCACCACTAGCGGAGAGCACAGATACGCAGTATTTT	CASSPLAESTDTQYF
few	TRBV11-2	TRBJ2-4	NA	TGTGCCAGCAGACCCCCGGGGGCCAAAAACATTCAGTACTTC	CASRPPGAKNIQYF
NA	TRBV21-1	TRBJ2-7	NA	TGTGCCAGCAGCAAGGGTAGCGGGAGTCCCTACGAGCAGTACTTC	CASSKGSGSPYEQYF
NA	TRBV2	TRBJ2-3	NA	TGTGCCAGCACTCTCCGGGAAACTTGGGGGACAGATACGCAGTATTTT	CASTLRETWGTDTQYF
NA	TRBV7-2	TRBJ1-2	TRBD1	TGTGCCAGCAGCTTAGCGCGGGCCCAGGGGGGTGGTGGCTACACCTTC	CASSLARAQGGGGYTF
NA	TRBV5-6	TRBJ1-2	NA	TGTGCCAGCAGCTTGAACGACAGGCCTGGCTACACCTTC	CASSLNDRPGYTF
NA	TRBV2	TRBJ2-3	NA	TGTGCCAGCAGTTCGAGCTTAAACACAGATACGCAGTATTTT	CASSSSLNTDTQYF
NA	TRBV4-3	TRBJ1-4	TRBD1	TGCGCCAGCAGCCAAGGGACAGGGGAGGAAAAACTGTTTTTT	CASSQGTGEEKLFF
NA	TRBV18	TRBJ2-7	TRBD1	TGTGCCAGCTCACCGGAGGACAGGCGATTCTACGAGCAGTACTTC	CASSPEDRRFYEQYF
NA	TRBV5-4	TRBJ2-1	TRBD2	TGTGCCAGCAGCGCAGTAGGGACTAGACAGTTCTTC	CASSAVGTRQFF
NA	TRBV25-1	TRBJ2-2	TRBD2	TGTGCCAGCAAGACTAGCGGGAGGACGAACACCGGGGAGCTGTTTTTT	CASKTSGRTNTGELFF
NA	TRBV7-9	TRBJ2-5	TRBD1	TGTGCCAGCAGCTTAGGGGGGACAGGGGAGACCCAGTACTTC	CASSLGGTGETQYF
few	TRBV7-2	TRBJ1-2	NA	TGTGCCAGCAGCTTAACAGGGATCTATGGCTACACCTTC	CASSLTGIYGYTF
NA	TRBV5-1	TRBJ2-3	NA	TGCGCCAGCAGCTTAACAGGGATAAGCACAGATACGCAGTATTTT	CASSLTGISTDTQYF
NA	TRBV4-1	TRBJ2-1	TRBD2	TGCGCCAGCAGCCACGGACTAGCGGGAGGAGTTGAGCAGTTCTTC	CASSHGLAGGVEQFF
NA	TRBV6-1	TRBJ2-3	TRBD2	TGTGCCAGCAGTGACGGAGCGGGGGGGGTGGATACGCAGTATTTT	CASSDGAGGVDTQYF
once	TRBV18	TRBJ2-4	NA	TGTGCCAGCACACCTACGGAACTAGCCAAAAACATTCAGTACTTC	CASTPTELAKNIQYF
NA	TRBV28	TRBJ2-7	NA	TGTGCCCACAACGCCGGTATTCGGGCCGAGCAGTACTTC	CAHNAGIRAEQYF
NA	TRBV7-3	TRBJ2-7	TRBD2	TGTGCTAGCTCACGGGGAGGGTCGGCCGAGCAGTACTTC	CASSRGGSAEQYF